This entry concerns a single T cell receptor (beta chain). Its target is not known. The CDR3 contains 19 residues. This sample was included in a study of T cell responses to AZD1222 COVID-19 vaccine. Study information: Analyses pooled second doses at about 4 or about 12 weeks. Findings of the study overall: The number of AZD1222 recipients seropositive at baseline was only five to seven. Close to half of spike-specific TCRs reportedly recognize unmutated variant regions. The study sampled repertoires only after the peak T cell response.

Clones were sequenced by immunoSEQ multiplex PCR, and TCRdb holds only the in-frame ones, with some missing. The data hold 92,000 or so clones, with approximately 90% observed a single time. The rearrangement uses TRBV1 and TRBJ1-4; the table assigns TRBD1, which was not confirmed against the DNA. TRBV1 is listed as a pseudogene. The sequence came from an adult in good health. The sequencing here drew on peripheral blood, taken on day 0 of AZD1222 vaccination. In DNA, the CDR3 is TGCACCAGCAGCCGAAGAACCAGGACAGGGAGTGCAACTAATGAAAAACTGTTTTTT. It translates to CTSSRRTRTGSATNEKLFF.